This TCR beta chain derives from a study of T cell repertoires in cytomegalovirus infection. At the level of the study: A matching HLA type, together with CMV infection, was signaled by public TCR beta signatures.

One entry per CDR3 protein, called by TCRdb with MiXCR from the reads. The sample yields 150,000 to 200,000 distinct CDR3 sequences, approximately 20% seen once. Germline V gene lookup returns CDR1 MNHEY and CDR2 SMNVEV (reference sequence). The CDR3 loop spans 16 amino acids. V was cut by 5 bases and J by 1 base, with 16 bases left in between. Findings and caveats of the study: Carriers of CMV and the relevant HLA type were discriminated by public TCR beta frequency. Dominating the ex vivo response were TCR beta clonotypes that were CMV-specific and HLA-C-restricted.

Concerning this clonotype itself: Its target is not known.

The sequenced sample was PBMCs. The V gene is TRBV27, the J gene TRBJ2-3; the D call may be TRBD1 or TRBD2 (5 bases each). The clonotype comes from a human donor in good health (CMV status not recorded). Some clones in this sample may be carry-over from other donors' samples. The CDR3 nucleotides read TGTGCCAGCAGTACGGGACGCCTTTTGGGCACAGATACGCAGTATTTT. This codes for CASSTGRLLGTDTQYF.